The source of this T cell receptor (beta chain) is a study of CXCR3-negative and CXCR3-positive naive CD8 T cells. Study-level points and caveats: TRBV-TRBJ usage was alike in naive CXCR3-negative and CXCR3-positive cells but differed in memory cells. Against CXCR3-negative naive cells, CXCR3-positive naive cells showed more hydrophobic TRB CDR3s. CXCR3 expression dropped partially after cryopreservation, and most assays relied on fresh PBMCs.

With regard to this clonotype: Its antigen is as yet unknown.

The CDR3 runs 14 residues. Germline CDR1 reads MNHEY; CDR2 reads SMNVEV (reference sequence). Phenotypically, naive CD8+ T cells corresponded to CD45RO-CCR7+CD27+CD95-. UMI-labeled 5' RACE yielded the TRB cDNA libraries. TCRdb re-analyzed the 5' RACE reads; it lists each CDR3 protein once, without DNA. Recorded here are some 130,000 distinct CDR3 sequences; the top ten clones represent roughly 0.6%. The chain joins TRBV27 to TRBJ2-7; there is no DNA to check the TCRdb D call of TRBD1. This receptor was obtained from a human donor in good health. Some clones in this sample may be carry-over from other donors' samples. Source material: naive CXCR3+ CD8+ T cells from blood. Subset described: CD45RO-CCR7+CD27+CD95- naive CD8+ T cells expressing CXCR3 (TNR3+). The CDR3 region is CASSLEGFGYEQYF.